The 14 T cell receptor beta chains presented below share a single source sample, sequenced in a study of OX40 agonist ivuxolimab in advanced cancers. Profiled with immunoSEQ multiplex PCR; TCRdb holds only in-frame clones, not every one. The sample shows around 35,000 clones, about 76% of them seen only once. Specimen: CD4+ or CD8+ T cells sorted from blood, collected in a trial of the OX40 agonist ivuxolimab. The receptors originated from an adult with an advanced solid tumor such as melanoma, head and neck, liver or kidney cancer.

In this sample, this clone turned up a few times. The chain is built from TRBV7-3 and TRBJ2-1; TRBD1 might be the D (5 bases). Trimming pared 5 bases from V and 6 bases from J, leaving 17 bases between. CDR3 length: 15 residues. Germline V gene sequence: CDR1 SGHTA, CDR2 FQGTGA. CDR3 bases: TGTGCCAGCAGCCCTGAAAGGGCCAGGGTCAATGAGCAGTTCTTC. Amino acids: CASSPERARVNEQFF.

The CDR3 bases are TGTGCCAGCAAAGCAGGGTGGACGGAGACCCAGTACTTC. This gives the protein CASKAGWTETQYF. This sequence joins TRBV2 and TRBJ2-5, with D possibly TRBD1 on 5 matching bases. With 7 bases removed from V and 5 bases from J, the gap between germline ends came to 14 bases. The germline V gene encodes CDR1 SNHLY and CDR2 FYNNEI. The CDR3 consists of 13 residues.

This clone was seen just once. The chain has TRBV2 and TRBJ1-1, with D possibly TRBD1 on 5 matching bases. CDR3 length: 13 residues. Germline V gene lookup returns CDR1 SNHLY and CDR2 FYNNEI. V lost 4 bases, J lost 1 base, and 7 bases lay in between. The CDR3 DNA reads as TGTGCCAGCAGTGGACAGCCGAACACTGAAGCTTTCTTT. Residues: CASSGQPNTEAFF. Based on the CDR3 plus reference TRBV2 and TRBJ1-1, the full variable domain is EPEVTQTPSHQVTQMGQEVILRCVPISNHLYFYWYRQILGQKVEFLVSFYNNEISEKSEIFDDQFSVERPDGSNFTLKIRSTKLEDSAMYFCASSGQPNTEAFFGQGTRLTVV.

This chain connects TRBV6-6 to TRBJ2-7, with D unclear. The CDR3 loop spans 12 amino acids. V was cut by 2 bases and J by 4 bases, with 6 bases left in between. The germline V gene encodes CDR1 MNHNY and CDR2 SVGAGI (reference sequence). CDR3 sequence: CASSYTSYEQYF. CDR3 sequence (DNA): TGTGCCAGCAGTTACACCAGTTACGAGCAGTACTTC.

This chain connects TRBV7-2 to TRBJ1-6, with TRBD1 matching 9 bases. Looked up from germline, CDR1 is SGHTA and CDR2 is FQGNSA. The J segment lost 14 bases and the V segment lost 5 bases, leaving 13 bases of the junction unmatched. The CDR3 has 15 amino acids. CDR3 region: CASSLTGTGPQSLHF. CDR3 in DNA: TGTGCCAGCAGCCTTACCGGGACAGGGCCACAATCCCTCCACTTT.

This clone was counted only a few times. The J gene is TRBJ2-7, the V gene TRBV5-3; unclear D gene. TRBV5-3 has ORF status, its function being uncertain. This CDR3 has 11 amino acids. Between the trimmed V and J ends, which lost 5 bases and 0 bases, there was a span of 3 bases. The chain's CDR3 is CARSLSYEQYF. The CDR3 region has the DNA TGTGCCAGAAGTCTCTCCTACGAGCAGTACTTC.

The chain employs TRBV9 and TRBJ2-3; TRBD2 matches 9 bases. Germline V CDR1 and CDR2: SGDLS, YYNGEE. J was trimmed by 2 bases and V by 6 bases; bases with no gene match: 7. The CDR3 spans 15 residues. The CDR3 sequence is CASTLASGVTDTQYF. In nucleotides, the CDR3 is TGTGCCAGCACCCTAGCTAGCGGGGTCACAGATACGCAGTATTTT.

The chain carries TRBV14 and TRBJ1-1, with D unclear. V lost 4 bases and J lost 4, with 16 bases in between. The CDR3 runs to 15 residues. The V gene's germline CDR1 is SGHDN and CDR2 FVKESK. DNA of the CDR3: TGTGCCAGCAGCCCACTCCTCGGGCCTAGCACTGAAGCTTTCTTT. This sequence encodes CASSPLLGPSTEAFF.

The chain is built from TRBV9 and TRBJ2-1, with a possible D match to TRBD2 (5 bases). Germline assignment: CDR1 SGDLS and CDR2 YYNGEE. V lost 3 bases, J lost 2 bases, and 15 bases lay in between. The CDR3 runs to 16 residues. The CDR3 coding sequence is TGTGCCAGCAGCGCCGGTGCGGGTCACGCCTACAATGAGCAGTTCTTC. This sequence encodes CASSAGAGHAYNEQFF.

The rearrangement joins TRBV10-2 to TRBJ2-7; a weak D match, TRBD2 (7 bases). The CDR3 extends over 16 amino acids. V shed 6 bases and J shed 3 bases, with 21 bases lying between them. Germline V lookup: CDR1 WSHSY, CDR2 SAAADI. CDR3 bases: TGCGCCAGCAGGGGGGGGCCGGTCCATGTGGGCTACGAGCAGTACTTC. Amino acid sequence: CASRGGPVHVGYEQYF.

This clone was found once. The chain employs TRBV19 and TRBJ1-2; D might be TRBD1 (5 bases). The germline V gene encodes CDR1 LNHDA and CDR2 SQIVND (reference sequence). Trimming pared 3 bases from V and 1 base from J, leaving 12 bases between. The CDR3 loop spans 15 amino acids. Here the CDR3 reads CASSMGTGGNYGYTF. In nucleotides, the CDR3 is TGTGCCAGTAGTATGGGAACGGGGGGTAACTATGGCTACACCTTC.

This clone came up once. This chain joins TRBV5-1 and TRBJ1-1; D remains ambiguous. The V gene's germline CDR1 is SGHRS and CDR2 YFSETQ. Between the trimmed V and J ends, which lost 1 base and 0 bases, there was a span of 4 bases. This CDR3 has 13 amino acids. CDR3 coding DNA: TGCGCCAGCAGCTTGCAGATGAACACTGAAGCTTTCTTT. Translation: CASSLQMNTEAFF.

V usage is TRBV5-6 and J usage is TRBJ2-5; D possibly corresponds to TRBD1 (6 bases). Germline assignment: CDR1 SGHDT and CDR2 YYEEEE. The CDR3 is made up of 15 amino acids. Trimming removed 4 bases at V and 5 bases at J, with 18 bases between. CDR3: CASSIWGPQSETQYF. CDR3 DNA: TGTGCCAGCAGCATCTGGGGGCCCCAATCGGAGACCCAGTACTTC.

The chain employs TRBV7-6 and TRBJ1-2; 7 nucleotides agree with TRBD1. Unmatched junction bases numbered 4, after V lost 5 bases and J lost 7 bases. Germline V lookup: CDR1 SGHVS, CDR2 FNYEAQ. This CDR3 region has 12 residues. CDR3 loop: CASSHDRVGYTF. CDR3 coding DNA: TGTGCCAGCAGCCACGACAGGGTTGGCTACACCTTC.